This passage covers 22 T cell receptor beta chains from one sample sequenced in a study of T cells after yellow fever vaccination. TCRdb itself ran the 5' RACE reads through MiXCR, one entry per CDR3 protein. The table lists some 320,000 distinct CDR3 sequences, 4% to 5.5% of them singletons, with roughly a fifth in the top ten. The specimen was PBMCs, collected 15 days after the yellow fever booster vaccination. The receptors come from a man younger than 35 who received the YFV17D yellow fever vaccine.

This clonotype has at least ten counts. The chain links TRBV12-3 or TRBV12-4 to TRBJ2-5; D could derive from TRBD1 or TRBD2 (5 bases each). The CDR3 length is 15 residues. V lost 2 bases to trimming and J lost 7 bases, with 17 bases between them. CDR3 in amino acids: CASSLSRGRRGTQYF. The DNA for the CDR3 is TGTGCCAGCAGTTTATCCCGGGGCCGTAGGGGGACCCAGTACTTC.

This clonotype was observed many times. The chain carries TRBV6-4 and TRBJ2-6; D not resolved. Germline V gene sequence: CDR1 MRHNA, CDR2 SNTAGT. This CDR3 contains 14 residues. The V and J ends lost 5 bases and 0 bases respectively, with 5 bases between them. The CDR3 DNA follows: TGTGCCAGCAGTCAAAACTCTGGGGCCAACGTCCTGACTTTC. Translating gives CASSQNSGANVLTF.

This clonotype was observed a few times. The V and J genes are TRBV25-1 and TRBJ1-2; 10 nucleotides agree with TRBD1. Trimming cost V 5 bases and J 3 bases; bases outside gene matches: 12. CDR1 and CDR2 (germline): MGHDK, SYGVNS. The CDR3 loop spans 17 amino acids. Here the CDR3 reads CASSLLQSGTGDYGYTF. The DNA of the CDR3 is TGTGCCAGCAGTTTGCTCCAATCCGGGACAGGGGACTATGGCTACACCTTC.

The V gene is TRBV9, the J gene TRBJ2-3; D gene ambiguous. CDR3 length: 14 residues. Germline V gene data show CDR1 as SGDLS and CDR2 as YYNGEE. V lost 6 bases, J lost 0 bases, and 11 bases lay in between. CDR3 in amino acids: CASTPGPSTDTQYF. In nucleotides, the CDR3 is TGTGCCAGCACCCCCGGACCTAGCACAGATACGCAGTATTTT.

The table lists this clonotype with many counts. The CDR3 loop reads CASSFQGSQPQHF. CDR3 DNA sequence: TGTGCCAGCAGTTTCCAGGGTAGCCAGCCCCAGCATTTT. V is TRBV12-3 or TRBV12-4 and J is TRBJ1-5; maybe TRBD1 (5 bases). The CDR3 contains 13 residues. V was clipped by 3 bases and J by 7 bases, with 10 bases between them.

This clonotype was seen many times. The CDR3, as DNA: TGCAGTGCTAGAGCGGGAACCTACACAGATACGCAGTATTTT. Amino acid sequence: CSARAGTYTDTQYF. The chain carries TRBV20-1 and TRBJ2-3; perhaps TRBD2 as D (5 bases). Germline V gene lookup returns CDR1 DFQATT and CDR2 SNEGSKA (reference sequence). CDR3 length: 14 amino acids. Deletions cut 1 base from V and 2 bases from J, with 10 bases between.

This clonotype was recorded a few times. The J gene is TRBJ2-1, the V gene TRBV3-1; TRBD2 agrees at 11 bases. Germline loops: CDR1 LGHDT, CDR2 YNNKEL (reference sequence). The CDR3 is 16 amino acids. V shed 5 bases, J shed 6 bases, and the junction held 9 bases outside the gene matches. CDR3 loop: CASSSRVAGGPNEQFF. CDR3 nucleotides: TGTGCCAGCAGCTCACGAGTAGCGGGGGGGCCCAATGAGCAGTTCTTC.

The table lists this clonotype with many counts. The chain links TRBV29-1 to TRBJ1-1; no firm D call. Germline V gene sequence: CDR1 SQVTM, CDR2 ANQGSEA. The CDR3 length is 10 residues. Trimming pared 4 bases from V and 2 bases from J, leaving 2 bases between. The CDR3 DNA follows: TGCAGCGTTGTTAACACTGAAGCTTTCTTT. Translated, it gives CSVVNTEAFF.

This clonotype appeared a few times. The genes are TRBV5-1 and TRBJ2-3, with TRBD2 matching over 7 bases. V lost 4 bases and J lost 0; bases outside the gene matches: 2. Per germline, CDR1 SGHRS and CDR2 YFSETQ. CDR3 length equals 14 residues. CDR3 DNA: TGCGCCAGCAGCAGGGACTACAGCACAGATACGCAGTATTTT. Translation gives CASSRDYSTDTQYF.

The V gene is TRBV7-2, the J gene TRBJ1-5, with D hard to call. The germline gives CDR1 SGHTA, CDR2 FQGNSA. The CDR3 contains 16 residues. V gave up 1 base and J gave up 5 bases, with 15 bases separating them. The CDR3 protein is CASSLGSGVGDQPQHF. CDR3 nucleotides: TGTGCCAGCAGCTTAGGCTCCGGGGTTGGGGATCAGCCCCAGCATTTT.

This clonotype was detected ten times or more. The chain recombines TRBV27 with TRBJ2-7; D not certain. Between the trimmed V and J ends, which lost 5 bases and 0 bases, there was a span of 14 bases. Germline V gene sequence: CDR1 MNHEY, CDR2 SMNVEV (reference sequence). CDR3 length: 15 residues. The chain's CDR3 is CASSEQVSSSYEQYF. CDR3 DNA sequence: TGTGCCAGCAGTGAGCAGGTGTCTAGCTCCTACGAGCAGTACTTC.

This clonotype was detected only a few times. The chain carries TRBV6-1 and TRBJ1-1; unclear D gene. V was clipped by 2 bases and J by 7 bases, with 14 bases between them. The CDR3 sequence is 14 residues long. Germline V gives CDR1 MNHNS, CDR2 SASEGT. CDR3 in amino acids: CASSELFLGSEAFF. For the CDR3, the DNA is TGTGCCAGCAGTGAATTGTTCTTGGGCAGTGAAGCTTTCTTT.

This clonotype was counted at least ten times. The chain has TRBV7-2 and TRBJ2-3; no firm D call. The CDR3 spans 14 residues. The V gene lost 4 bases and the J gene lost 3 bases, with 11 bases spanning the gap. Germline CDR1 reads SGHTA; CDR2 reads FQGNSA. The CDR3 protein is CASSSLGFTDTQYF. In DNA, the CDR3 is TGTGCCAGCAGCTCCTTAGGGTTTACAGATACGCAGTATTTT.

This clonotype has a count of ten or more. This chain links TRBV7-8 with TRBJ2-1; the match to TRBD1 covers 10 bases. Germline V gene data show CDR1 as SGHVS and CDR2 as FQNEAQ. The CDR3 length is 15 residues. Unmatched junction bases numbered 10, after V lost 10 bases and J lost 4 bases. For the CDR3, the DNA is TGTGCCACGTACCGGGACAGGGGTCATTACAATGAGCAGTTCTTC. Amino acid sequence: CATYRDRGHYNEQFF.

This chain uses TRBV6-6 with TRBJ2-3; TRBD2 is a possible D gene (6 bases). The CDR3 is 13 residues long. V shed 2 bases and J shed 8 bases, with 11 bases lying between them. Germline CDR1 MNHNY, CDR2 SVGAGI (reference sequence). This CDR3 reads CASSYRGLPTQYF. CDR3 in DNA: TGTGCCAGCAGTTACAGGGGACTTCCTACGCAGTATTTT.

The V and J genes are TRBV6-5 and TRBJ2-7; D call uncertain. Germline V gives CDR1 MNHEY, CDR2 SVGAGI. This CDR3 region has 15 residues. V lost 0 bases and J lost 2, with 11 bases in between. The CDR3 loop reads CASSYSGSLTYEQYF. The CDR3 DNA follows: TGTGCCAGCAGTTACTCCGGTAGTCTTACCTACGAGCAGTACTTC.

This clonotype was seen at least ten times. The chain uses TRBV10-3 and TRBJ2-3, with 11 bases matching TRBD1. V shed 7 bases, J shed 1 base, and the junction held 10 bases outside the gene matches. Germline CDR1 ENHRY, CDR2 SYGVKD. The CDR3 is 17 amino acids. The CDR3 DNA follows: TGTGCCATCACCAGGACAGGGGGCGGACAAGGCACAGATACGCAGTATTTT. Its translation: CAITRTGGGQGTDTQYF.

A remark on this clonotype: A much larger clone lies a single base off, so this may be a read error. This chain links TRBV5-1 with TRBJ2-3; D tentatively reads TRBD1 or TRBD2 (5 bases each). Germline CDR1 is SGHRS and CDR2 is YFSETQ. The length of the CDR3 is 17 residues. Between the trimmed V and J ends, which lost 6 bases and 0 bases, there was a span of 20 bases. CDR3 loop: CASNIGGGRGSTDTQYF. CDR3 in DNA: TGCGCCAGCAACATTGGTGGGGGACGAGGGAGCACAGATACGCAGTATTTT. Supplemented by reference TRBV5-1 and TRBJ2-3, the full variable domain reads KAGVTQTPRYLIKTRGQQVTLSCSPISGHRSVSWYQQTPGQGLQFLFEYFSETQRNKGNFPGRFSGRQFSNSRSEMNVSTLELGDSALYLCASNIGGGRGSTDTQYFGPGTRLTVL.

This clonotype occurred many times. The chain links TRBV7-3 to TRBJ2-5; 13 bases map to TRBD2. The CDR3 length is 16 residues. Germline V gives CDR1 SGHTA, CDR2 FQGTGA. Germline trimming cut 3 bases from V and 5 bases from J; bases unmatched to any gene: 6. CDR3 protein: CASSFGLAGAGETQYF. DNA of the CDR3: TGTGCCAGCAGCTTTGGACTAGCGGGGGCCGGGGAGACCCAGTACTTC.

There are many counts of this clonotype. The chain carries TRBV4-3 and TRBJ2-1; TRBD2 matches at 11 bases. This CDR3 region has 16 residues. Trimming removed 0 bases from V and 2 bases from J; junction bases left unmatched: 0. Germline CDR1 LGHNA, CDR2 YSLEER. CDR3 in amino acids: CASSQELAGAYNEQFF. In DNA form, the CDR3 reads TGCGCCAGCAGCCAAGAACTAGCGGGGGCCTACAATGAGCAGTTCTTC.

The rearrangement links TRBV27 to TRBJ2-2; 8 bases map to TRBD2. The CDR3 consists of 18 residues. From germline, CDR1 is MNHEY and CDR2 SMNVEV (reference sequence). Trimming cost V 4 bases and J 0 bases; bases outside gene matches: 10. CDR3 protein: CASSSNRILAANTGELFF. The CDR3 DNA reads as TGTGCCAGCAGTTCGAACCGAATACTAGCGGCGAACACCGGGGAGCTGTTTTTT.

The chain joins TRBV11-2 to TRBJ2-2; D call uncertain. The V and J ends lost 2 bases and 4 bases respectively, with 14 bases between them. This CDR3 comprises 16 residues. Germline CDR1 is SGHAT and CDR2 is FQNNGV. The CDR3 here is CASSLRLPRPTGELFF. CDR3 DNA sequence: TGTGCCAGCAGCTTACGGCTCCCCAGGCCCACCGGGGAGCTGTTTTTT.